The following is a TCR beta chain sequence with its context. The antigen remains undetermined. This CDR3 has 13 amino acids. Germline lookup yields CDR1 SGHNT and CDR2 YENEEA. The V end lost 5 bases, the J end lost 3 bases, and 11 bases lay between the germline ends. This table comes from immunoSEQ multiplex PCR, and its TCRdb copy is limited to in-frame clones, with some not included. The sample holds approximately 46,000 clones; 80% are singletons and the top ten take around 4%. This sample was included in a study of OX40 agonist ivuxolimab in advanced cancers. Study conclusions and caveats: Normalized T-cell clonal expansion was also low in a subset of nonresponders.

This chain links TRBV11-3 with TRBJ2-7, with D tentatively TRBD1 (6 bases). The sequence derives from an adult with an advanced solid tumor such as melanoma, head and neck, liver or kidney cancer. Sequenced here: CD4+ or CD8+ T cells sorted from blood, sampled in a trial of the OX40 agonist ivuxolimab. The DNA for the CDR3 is TGTGCCAGCAGCCTCGGACAGATCTACGAGCAGTACTTC. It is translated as CASSLGQIYEQYF.